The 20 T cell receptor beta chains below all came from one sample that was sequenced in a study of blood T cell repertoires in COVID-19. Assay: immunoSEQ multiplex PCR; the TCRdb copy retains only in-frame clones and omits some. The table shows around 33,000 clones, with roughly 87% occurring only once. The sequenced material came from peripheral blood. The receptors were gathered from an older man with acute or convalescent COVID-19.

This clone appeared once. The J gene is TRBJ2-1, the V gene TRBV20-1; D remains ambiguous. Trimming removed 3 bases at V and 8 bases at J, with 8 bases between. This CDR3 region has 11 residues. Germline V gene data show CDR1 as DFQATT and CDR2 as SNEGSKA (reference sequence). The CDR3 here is CSASRFDEQFF. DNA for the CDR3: TGCAGTGCTAGCCGTTTCGATGAGCAGTTCTTC.

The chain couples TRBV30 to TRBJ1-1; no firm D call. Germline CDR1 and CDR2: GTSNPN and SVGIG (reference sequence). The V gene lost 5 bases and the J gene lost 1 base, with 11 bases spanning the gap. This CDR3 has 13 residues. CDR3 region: CAWGPVGNTEAFF. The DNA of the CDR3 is TGTGCCTGGGGTCCCGTCGGGAACACTGAAGCTTTCTTT.

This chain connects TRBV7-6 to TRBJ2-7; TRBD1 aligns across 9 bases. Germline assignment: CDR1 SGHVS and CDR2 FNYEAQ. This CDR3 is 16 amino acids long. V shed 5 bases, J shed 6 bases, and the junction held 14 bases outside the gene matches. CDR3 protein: CASSQGVTGGVREQYF. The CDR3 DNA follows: TGTGCCAGCAGCCAAGGGGTGACAGGGGGGGTCCGCGAGCAGTACTTC.

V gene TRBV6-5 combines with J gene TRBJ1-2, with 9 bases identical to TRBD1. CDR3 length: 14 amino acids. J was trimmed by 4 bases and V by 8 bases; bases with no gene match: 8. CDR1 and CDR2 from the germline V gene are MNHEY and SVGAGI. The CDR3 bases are TGTGCCAGCGCCCGGGACAGGGATTTCTATGGCTACACCTTC. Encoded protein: CASARDRDFYGYTF.

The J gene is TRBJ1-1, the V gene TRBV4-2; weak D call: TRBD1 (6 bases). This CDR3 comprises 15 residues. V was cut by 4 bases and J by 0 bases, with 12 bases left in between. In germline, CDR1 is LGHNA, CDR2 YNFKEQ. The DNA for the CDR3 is TGTGCCAGCAGCCTCGACAGGACGATGAACACTGAAGCTTTCTTT. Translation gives CASSLDRTMNTEAFF.

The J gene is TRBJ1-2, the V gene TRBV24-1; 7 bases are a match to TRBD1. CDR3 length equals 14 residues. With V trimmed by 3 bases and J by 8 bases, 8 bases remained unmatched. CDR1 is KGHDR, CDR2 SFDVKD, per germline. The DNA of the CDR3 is TGTGCCACCAGTGATCCTACAGGGGTTGGAGGCTACACCTTC. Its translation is CATSDPTGVGGYTF.

CDR3 DNA sequence: TGCGCCAGCAGCCGACTTCCGCAGCCGGGCGGGGCAGATACGCAGTATTTT. It is translated as CASSRLPQPGGADTQYF. The V call is TRBV5-1, the J call TRBJ2-3; D perhaps matches TRBD2 (6 bases). Trimming left V 4 bases short and J 4 bases short, with 22 bases between. CDR1 and CDR2 (germline): SGHRS, YFSETQ. There are 17 residues in the CDR3.

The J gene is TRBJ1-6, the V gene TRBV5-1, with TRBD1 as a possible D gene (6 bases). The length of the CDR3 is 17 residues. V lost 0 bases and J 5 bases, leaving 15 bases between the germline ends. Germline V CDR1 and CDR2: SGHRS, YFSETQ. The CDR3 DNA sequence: TGCGCCAGCAGCTTGGCGGGCCAGGGGCGCGATAATTCACCCCTCCACTTT. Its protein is CASSLAGQGRDNSPLHF.

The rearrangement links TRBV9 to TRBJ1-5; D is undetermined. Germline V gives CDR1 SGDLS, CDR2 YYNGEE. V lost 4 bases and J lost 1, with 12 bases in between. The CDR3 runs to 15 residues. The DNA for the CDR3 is TGTGCCAGCAGCCCCCGAGGTCTAAGCAATCAGCCCCAGCATTTT. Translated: CASSPRGLSNQPQHF.

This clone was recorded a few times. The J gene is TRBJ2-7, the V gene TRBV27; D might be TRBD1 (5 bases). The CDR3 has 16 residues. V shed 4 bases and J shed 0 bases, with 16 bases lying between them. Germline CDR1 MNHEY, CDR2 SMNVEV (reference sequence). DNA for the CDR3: TGTGCCAGCAGTTCCCCTATGACAGAGAGCTCCTACGAGCAGTACTTC. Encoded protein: CASSSPMTESSYEQYF.

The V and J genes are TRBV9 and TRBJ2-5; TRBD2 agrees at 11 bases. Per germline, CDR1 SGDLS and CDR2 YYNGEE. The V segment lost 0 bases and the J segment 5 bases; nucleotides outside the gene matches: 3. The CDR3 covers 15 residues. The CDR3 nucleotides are TGTGCCAGCAGCGTAGGTAGCGGGGGGGCGGAGACCCAGTACTTC. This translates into CASSVGSGGAETQYF.

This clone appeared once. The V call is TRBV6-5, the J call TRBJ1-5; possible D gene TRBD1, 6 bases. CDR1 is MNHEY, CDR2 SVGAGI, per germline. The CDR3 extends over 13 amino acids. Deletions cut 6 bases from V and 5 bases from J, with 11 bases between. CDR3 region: CASRTGLHQPQHF. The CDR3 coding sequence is TGTGCCAGCAGAACAGGGCTACATCAGCCCCAGCATTTT.

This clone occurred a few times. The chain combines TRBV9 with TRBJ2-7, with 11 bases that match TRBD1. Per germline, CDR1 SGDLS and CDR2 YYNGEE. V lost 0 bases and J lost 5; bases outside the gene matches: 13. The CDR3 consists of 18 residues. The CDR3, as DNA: TGTGCCAGCAGCGTAGCTACGGGGCTCGGACAGGGGGCCAACGAGCAGTACTTC. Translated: CASSVATGLGQGANEQYF.

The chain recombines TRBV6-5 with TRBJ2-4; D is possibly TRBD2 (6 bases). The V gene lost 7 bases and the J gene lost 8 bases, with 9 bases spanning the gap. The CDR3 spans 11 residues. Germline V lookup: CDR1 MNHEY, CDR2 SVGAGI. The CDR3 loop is CASTRGDIQYF. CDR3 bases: TGTGCCAGCACTCGCGGGGACATTCAGTACTTC.

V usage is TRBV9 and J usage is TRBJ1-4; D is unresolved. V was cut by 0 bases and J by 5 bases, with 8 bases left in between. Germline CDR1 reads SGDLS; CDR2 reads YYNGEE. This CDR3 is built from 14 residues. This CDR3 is CASSVAGMNEKLFF. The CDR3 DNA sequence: TGTGCCAGCAGCGTAGCCGGGATGAATGAAAAACTGTTTTTT. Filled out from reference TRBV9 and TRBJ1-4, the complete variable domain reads DSGVTQTPKHLITATGQRVTLRCSPRSGDLSVYWYQQSLDQGLQFLIQYYNGEERAKGNILERFSAQQFPDLHSELNLSSLELGDSALYFCASSVAGMNEKLFFGSGTQLSVL.

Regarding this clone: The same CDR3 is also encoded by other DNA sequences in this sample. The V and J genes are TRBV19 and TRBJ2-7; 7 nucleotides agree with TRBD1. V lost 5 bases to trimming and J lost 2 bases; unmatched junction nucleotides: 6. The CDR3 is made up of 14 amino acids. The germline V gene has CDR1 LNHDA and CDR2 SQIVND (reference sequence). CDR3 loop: CASSPRQGPYEQYF. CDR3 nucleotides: TGTGCCAGTAGTCCCCGACAGGGCCCCTACGAGCAGTACTTC.

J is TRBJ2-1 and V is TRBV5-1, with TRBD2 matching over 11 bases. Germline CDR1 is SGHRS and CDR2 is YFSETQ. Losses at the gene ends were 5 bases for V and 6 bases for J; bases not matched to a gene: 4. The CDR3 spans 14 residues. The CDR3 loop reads CASRAGTSGNEQFF. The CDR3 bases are TGCGCCAGCAGGGCCGGGACTAGCGGCAATGAGCAGTTCTTC.

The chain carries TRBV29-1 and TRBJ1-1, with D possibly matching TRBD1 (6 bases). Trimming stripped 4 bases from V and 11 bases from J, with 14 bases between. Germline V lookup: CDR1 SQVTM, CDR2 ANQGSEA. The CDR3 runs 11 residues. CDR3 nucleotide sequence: TGCAGCGTTGCGGCGACAGGCTCGGCTTTCTTT. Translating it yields CSVAATGSAFF.

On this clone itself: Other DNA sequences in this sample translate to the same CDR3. CDR3 sequence reads: CASSYSRQGGDEQYF. The CDR3 DNA follows: TGTGCCAGCAGTTATTCCCGACAGGGGGGAGACGAGCAGTACTTC. The chain uses TRBV6-5 and TRBJ2-7, with 9 positions matching TRBD1. Germline trimming cut 3 bases from V and 5 bases from J; bases unmatched to any gene: 8. The germline V gene has CDR1 MNHEY and CDR2 SVGAGI. This CDR3 is built from 15 residues.

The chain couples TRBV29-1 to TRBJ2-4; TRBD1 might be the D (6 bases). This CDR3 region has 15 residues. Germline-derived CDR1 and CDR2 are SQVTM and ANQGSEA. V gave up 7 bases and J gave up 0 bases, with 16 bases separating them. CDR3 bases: TGCAGCGCCGTAGCAGGGGAGCTAGCCAAAAACATTCAGTACTTC. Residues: CSAVAGELAKNIQYF.